These T cell receptor beta chains were read from a single sample in a study of blood T cell repertoires in COVID-19. Sequenced by immunoSEQ multiplex PCR; TCRdb stores in-frame clones only, minus some. The table records 230,000 or so clones, around 86% of them present only once. The sequencing sample was made of peripheral blood. These TCRs come from a human donor in a cohort sampled during active COVID-19. CDR3s include the opening cysteine and the closing phenylalanine or tryptophan. Fields, in order: J gene, V gene, clone size, D gene, CDR3 DNA, CDR3 protein. The D gene is left open where the match is weak. Clone size is given for some rows only: seen once, a few or many times, or a class if the clone is expanded.

J: TRBJ2-2
V: TRBV28
size: -
D: TRBD2
DNA: TGTGCCAGCAGTCGTAGCGGGAGTCCGCTAACCGGGGAGCTGTTTTTT
CDR3: CASSRSGSPLTGELFF

J: TRBJ1-1
V: TRBV25-1
size: -
D: -
DNA: TGTGCCAGCAGTGAAGCGGGGGCCCGAGGTGGCACTGAAGCTTTCTTT
CDR3: CASSEAGARGGTEAFF

J: TRBJ1-6
V: TRBV3-1/TRBV3-2
size: -
D: TRBD1
DNA: TGTGCCAGCAGCCAAGATCTTCGACAGGGAAAATCACCCCTCCACTTT
CDR3: CASSQDLRQGKSPLHF

J: TRBJ1-1
V: TRBV28
size: -
D: TRBD1
DNA: TGTGCCAGCAGTCTACTCGGACAGGGGGGTTTGGAAGCTTTCTTT
CDR3: CASSLLGQGGLEAFF

J: TRBJ1-1
V: TRBV27
size: -
D: -
DNA: TGTGCCAGCAGTTTATGGGAGGGGATGATAGCTTTCTTT
CDR3: CASSLWEGMIAFF

J: TRBJ2-7
V: TRBV2
size: -
D: TRBD1
DNA: TGTGCCAGCAGTGCAGGGGGCATCTACGAGCAGTACTTC
CDR3: CASSAGGIYEQYF

J: TRBJ1-2
V: TRBV28
size: -
D: -
DNA: TGTGCCAGCAGCCGTACAGGCCTCGCTGGCTACACCTTC
CDR3: CASSRTGLAGYTF

J: TRBJ2-7
V: TRBV6-5
size: -
D: -
DNA: TGTGCCAGCAGTTACTCGATTTCAACGGGGATCTACGAGCAGTACTTC
CDR3: CASSYSISTGIYEQYF

J: TRBJ1-5
V: TRBV5-6
size: -
D: -
DNA: TGTGCCAGCAGCTTGCGTAGGGTCGGGGGGTCGGCCAATCAGCCCCAGCATTTT
CDR3: CASSLRRVGGSANQPQHF

J: TRBJ2-2
V: TRBV5-1
size: -
D: TRBD1
DNA: TGCGCCAGCAGCTTCGACAGGGACCACACCGGGGAGCTGTTTTTT
CDR3: CASSFDRDHTGELFF

J: TRBJ2-7
V: TRBV7-9
size: -
D: TRBD1
DNA: TGTGCCAGCAGCCATTGGGGTCCTTTGGACAGGGGCTACGAGCAGTACTTC
CDR3: CASSHWGPLDRGYEQYF

J: TRBJ2-7
V: TRBV3-1/TRBV3-2
size: -
D: TRBD1
DNA: TGTGCCAGCAGCCAACCGGGACAGGGGAACTACGAGCAGTACTTC
CDR3: CASSQPGQGNYEQYF

J: TRBJ2-1
V: TRBV9
size: many
D: TRBD2
DNA: TGTGCCAGCAGCGTAGCGGGAGGTAGCTCCTACAATGAGCAGTTCTTC
CDR3: CASSVAGGSSYNEQFF

J: TRBJ2-1
V: TRBV5-4
size: -
D: -
DNA: TGTGCCAGCAATCCCGTCGGCTACAATGAGCAGTTCTTC
CDR3: CASNPVGYNEQFF

J: TRBJ2-7
V: TRBV10-3
size: -
D: -
DNA: TGTGCCATCAGTCCCGACAGGCAAAGCTCCTACGAGCAGTACTTC
CDR3: CAISPDRQSSYEQYF

J: TRBJ1-6
V: TRBV13
size: -
D: -
DNA: TGTGCCAGCAGCCTAGGGGGGGCTCATAATTCACCCCTCCACTTT
CDR3: CASSLGGAHNSPLHF

J: TRBJ1-2
V: TRBV25-1
size: -
D: TRBD1
DNA: TGTGCCAGCAGTGAACCCGGGACAGGGGATGGCTACACCTTC
CDR3: CASSEPGTGDGYTF

J: TRBJ2-7
V: TRBV30
size: few
D: -
DNA: TGTGCCTGGAGTGTACCCGGGTTATCCTACGAGCAGTACTTC
CDR3: CAWSVPGLSYEQYF

J: TRBJ2-1
V: TRBV5-1
size: few
D: TRBD1
DNA: TGCGCCAGCAGCTTGATGGGACAGGGGGCGAACAATGAGCAGTTCTTC
CDR3: CASSLMGQGANNEQFF

J: TRBJ1-2
V: TRBV18
size: few
D: -
DNA: TGTGCCAGCTCACCAGAGTTGGGGGGATCGAACACCTTC
CDR3: CASSPELGGSNTF

J: TRBJ1-1
V: TRBV9
size: -
D: -
DNA: TGTGCCAGCAGCGTAGGCCAGGGGCGCACTGAAGCTTTCTTT
CDR3: CASSVGQGRTEAFF

J: TRBJ1-6
V: TRBV7-9
size: once
D: TRBD1
DNA: TGTGCCAGCAGCTGGACCGGGGACAGGAATTCACCCCTCCACTTT
CDR3: CASSWTGDRNSPLHF

J: TRBJ1-2
V: TRBV24-1
size: -
D: -
DNA: TGTGCCACCAGTGATAGGGGGGGCGCGATCTATGGCTACACCTTC
CDR3: CATSDRGGAIYGYTF

J: TRBJ1-1
V: TRBV3-1/TRBV3-2
size: -
D: -
DNA: TGTGCCAGCAGCCTAGGACAGCCGAACACTGAAGCTTTCTTT
CDR3: CASSLGQPNTEAFF

J: TRBJ1-4
V: TRBV24-1
size: -
D: TRBD1
DNA: TGTGCCACCAGTGACGCCGGGACAGGGAGTGAAAAACTGTTTTTT
CDR3: CATSDAGTGSEKLFF

J: TRBJ2-1
V: TRBV7-2
size: many
D: -
DNA: TGTGCCAGCAGCTTAGGAGTAGGGGGAGGGAATGAGCAGTTCTTC
CDR3: CASSLGVGGGNEQFF

J: TRBJ2-5
V: TRBV6-2/TRBV6-3
size: -
D: -
DNA: TGTGCCAGCAGCTTGACAGCCCTCCGAGAGACCCAGTACTTC
CDR3: CASSLTALRETQYF

J: TRBJ1-2
V: TRBV19
size: -
D: -
DNA: TGTGCCAGTTTGGAGGGACGGGTCGGCTACACCTTC
CDR3: CASLEGRVGYTF

J: TRBJ1-4
V: TRBV7-2
size: -
D: TRBD1
DNA: TGTGCCAGCAGCCCCTTACAGGGGCGGGGTAATGAAAAACTGTTTTTT
CDR3: CASSPLQGRGNEKLFF

J: TRBJ2-7
V: TRBV6-4
size: -
D: -
DNA: TGTGCCAGCAGTGATAGCTACGAGCAGTACTTC
CDR3: CASSDSYEQYF

J: TRBJ1-2
V: TRBV19
size: many
D: TRBD1
DNA: TGTGCCAGTAGTCCCCTTGGGACAGGGGATAGGGTGGACTATGGCTACACCTTC
CDR3: CASSPLGTGDRVDYGYTF

J: TRBJ2-7
V: TRBV7-2
size: -
D: -
DNA: TGTGCCAGCAGCTTAGATGCAGGGGTCGACGAGCAGTACTTC
CDR3: CASSLDAGVDEQYF

J: TRBJ2-7
V: TRBV7-2
size: -
D: TRBD1
DNA: TGTGCCAGCAGCATCGGGACAGGGGGCTACGAGCAGTACTTC
CDR3: CASSIGTGGYEQYF

J: TRBJ1-3
V: TRBV15
size: -
D: -
DNA: TGTGCCACCAGCAGAGATCTGAGCTCTGGAAACACCATATATTTT
CDR3: CATSRDLSSGNTIYF

J: TRBJ1-4
V: TRBV7-9
size: -
D: -
DNA: TGTGCCAGCAGCCGAGGCAAAAAGCATGAAAAACTGTTTTTT
CDR3: CASSRGKKHEKLFF

J: TRBJ2-3
V: TRBV6-2/TRBV6-3
size: -
D: -
DNA: TGTGCCAGCAGTTACAGTACCGGAGTTATGACAGATACGCAGTATTTT
CDR3: CASSYSTGVMTDTQYF

J: TRBJ2-7
V: TRBV5-1
size: -
D: TRBD1
DNA: TGCGCCAGCAGCTTCGGGACAGGGGTTTACGAGCAGTACTTC
CDR3: CASSFGTGVYEQYF

J: TRBJ2-4
V: TRBV11-2
size: -
D: TRBD1
DNA: TGTGCCAGCAGCTCGGACAGGGGAGGGAACATTCAGTACTTC
CDR3: CASSSDRGGNIQYF

J: TRBJ2-6
V: TRBV15
size: -
D: -
DNA: TGTGCCACCAGCAGAGATGGAGGGACCGGGGCCAACGTCCTGACTTTC
CDR3: CATSRDGGTGANVLTF

J: TRBJ1-3
V: TRBV18
size: once
D: -
DNA: TGTGCCAGCTCAACAGGGTATGGAAACACCATATATTTT
CDR3: CASSTGYGNTIYF

J: TRBJ2-5
V: TRBV21-1
size: -
D: -
DNA: TGTGCCAGCAGCAAAGATGCTTTTTTTGGCAGGGGAAGGTCGGGGGAGACCCAGTACTTC
CDR3: CASSKDAFFGRGRSGETQYF

J: TRBJ2-7
V: TRBV5-1
size: -
D: -
DNA: TGCGCCAGCAGCTTGGTCAGGCTGGGCAGCGAGCAGTACTTC
CDR3: CASSLVRLGSEQYF

J: TRBJ2-5
V: TRBV5-1
size: -
D: -
DNA: TGCGCCAGCAGCACGACACTTCAAGAGACCCAGTACTTC
CDR3: CASSTTLQETQYF

J: TRBJ1-1
V: TRBV9
size: -
D: -
DNA: TGTGCCAGCAGCTCAGGGGCCAGGGGAGGGACTGAAGCTTTCTTT
CDR3: CASSSGARGGTEAFF

J: TRBJ2-5
V: TRBV11-2
size: -
D: TRBD2
DNA: TGTGCCAGCAGCTCCTCCCTAGCGGGAGGAGAGACCCAGTACTTC
CDR3: CASSSSLAGGETQYF

J: TRBJ2-7
V: TRBV28
size: once
D: TRBD2
DNA: TGTGCCAGCAGTTTGACCAGCGGGAGTCTATACGAGCAGTACTTC
CDR3: CASSLTSGSLYEQYF

J: TRBJ1-4
V: TRBV7-2
size: -
D: -
DNA: TGTGCCAGCAGCAGTTTAACAGGGAATGGTGAAAAACTGTTTTTT
CDR3: CASSSLTGNGEKLFF

J: TRBJ2-3
V: TRBV9
size: -
D: -
DNA: TGTGCCAGCAGCGTAGGGCTAGCCCTACCTACAGATACGCAGTATTTT
CDR3: CASSVGLALPTDTQYF